This T cell receptor (beta chain) originates from a study of T cell repertoires in cytomegalovirus infection. Study details: An indication of both CMV infection and matching HLA type came from public TCR beta signatures. Findings and caveats of the study: CMV carriers with the relevant HLA were identified by cumulative public TCR beta family frequency. Dominating the ex vivo response were TCR beta clonotypes that were CMV-specific and HLA-C-restricted.

MiXCR, applied by TCRdb to the reads, yields one record per CDR3 protein. The table shows almost 500,000 distinct CDR3 sequences, with around 10% occurring only once. This clonotype was seen at least ten times. Antigen specificity is unknown. CDR3 length: 13 residues. Germline V CDR1 and CDR2: MNHEY, SVGAGI. V was trimmed by 2 bases and J by 13 bases, leaving 12 bases between them. The chain recombines TRBV6-5 with TRBJ1-6; D uncertain. The sample consisted of PBMCs. The TCR comes from a human donor in good health (CMV status not recorded). Some clones in this sample may be carry-over from other donors' samples. The CDR3 bases are TGTGCCAGCAGTTACACGGTTGGACGGCCCCTCCACTTT. Amino acid sequence: CASSYTVGRPLHF.